This T cell receptor (beta chain) comes out of a study of cytomegalovirus exposure and HLA in healthy donors. Notes on this clone: Its antigen is still unknown.

Study-level points and caveats: Listed as cytomegalovirus-associated were about 160 TCR beta chains. A later analysis linked a missense DCLRE1C variant to TCR beta V- and J-gene trimming.

Vbeta (60) and Jbeta (13) primers were used in the PCR. Authors' data handling: There were around 77 million unique TCR beta chains by a later count, and about 12 million of them were shared. The data were produced by immunoSEQ multiplex PCR, yet TCRdb's version contains in-frame clones alone and is incomplete. That table is the source of V, J and clone size, and D and trimming were worked out from the DNA. The profile covers 70,000 to 95,000 clones, with 60% to 80% appearing a single time and over 2% taken by the ten largest. The sequencing input was PBMCs. This TCR derives from a middle-aged man in good health and CMV-seronegative.

This chain's CDR3 is CASSVGAGYNQPQHF. DNA of the CDR3: TGTGCCAGCAGCGTAGGGGCAGGGTACAATCAGCCCCAGCATTTT. The chain combines TRBV9 with TRBJ1-5; weak D call: TRBD1 (5 bases). The germline V and J ends were trimmed by 0 bases and 3 bases, with 10 bases remaining between them. The CDR3 is 15 residues long. CDR1 is SGDLS and CDR2 is YYNGEE in the germline V gene.